This T cell receptor beta chain was sequenced during a study of control samples from healthy donors and cancer patients. Sequencing used immunoSEQ multiplex PCR; TCRdb keeps in-frame clones, though not all of them. Altogether roughly 130,000 clones are present, about 94% being singletons, with the ten largest covering around 14%. The sequence came from a man in his 60s with colorectal cancer. The sample comprised PBMCs.

CDR3: CASSRDGSSYNEQFF. DNA for the CDR3: TGCGCCAGCAGCCGGGACGGGAGCTCCTACAATGAGCAGTTCTTC. The V call is TRBV5-1, the J call TRBJ2-1, with D possibly TRBD2 on 6 matching bases. Trimming removed 4 bases from V and 0 bases from J, with 11 bases in between. The CDR3 is 15 residues long. Germline V gene lookup returns CDR1 SGHRS and CDR2 YFSETQ. The whole variable domain, filled in from reference TRBV5-1 and TRBJ2-1, reads KAGVTQTPRYLIKTRGQQVTLSCSPISGHRSVSWYQQTPGQGLQFLFEYFSETQRNKGNFPGRFSGRQFSNSRSEMNVSTLELGDSALYLCASSRDGSSYNEQFFGPGTRLTVL.